This T cell receptor (beta chain) was captured in a study of blood T cell repertoires in COVID-19. Authors' data handling: Nucleated cell counts were estimated from reference gene primer amplification. TCRdb's table, derived via immunoSEQ multiplex PCR, lists solely in-frame clones and lacks some. The V and J calls and clone size are taken from that table; D and trimming were inferred from the DNA. The sample has about 180,000 clones, approximately 89% seen once. Germline CDR1 is DFQATT and CDR2 is SNEGSKA (reference sequence). Losses at the gene ends were 3 bases for V and 0 bases for J; bases not matched to a gene: 6. This CDR3 region has 15 residues.

This clonotype originated in a middle-aged man who had recovered from COVID-19. Source material: PBMCs or T cells enriched from blood (not recorded which). This chain uses TRBV20-1 with TRBJ1-1; TRBD1 matches at 8 bases. The CDR3 region has the DNA TGCAGTGCTAGTGGGGGACAGGTTATGAACACTGAAGCTTTCTTT. It specifies CSASGGQVMNTEAFF.